Listed here are 9 T cell receptor beta chains from one sample, sequenced in a study of blood T cell repertoires in COVID-19. Data came from immunoSEQ multiplex PCR; TCRdb stores just in-frame clones and leaves some out. Found here are tens of thousands of clones, over 75% of them singletons; the top ten hold 7.4%. The specimen sequenced was peripheral blood. All receptors derive from a human donor with acute or convalescent COVID-19. The donor label of this sample is uncertain.

The chain has TRBV28 and TRBJ2-2, with a possible D match to TRBD1 (5 bases). The germline V gene has CDR1 MDHEN and CDR2 SYDVKM. V gave up 6 bases and J gave up 0 bases, with 11 bases separating them. The CDR3 totals 15 residues. The CDR3 DNA sequence: TGTGCCAGCAGACCCGACAGCGCGAACACCGGGGAGCTGTTTTTT. Protein sequence: CASRPDSANTGELFF.

The CDR3 is CASSRRGGDTEAFF. As DNA, the CDR3 is TGTGCCAGCAGCCGCAGGGGAGGGGACACTGAAGCTTTCTTT. The genes are TRBV5-5 and TRBJ1-1; tentatively, D is TRBD1 (6 bases). The CDR3 extends over 14 amino acids. Trimming took off 4 bases at V and 3 bases at J, with 13 bases between the two ends. Germline V lookup: CDR1 SGHKS, CDR2 YYEKEE (reference sequence).

V and J are TRBV7-2 and TRBJ1-1, with D possibly TRBD1 on 5 matching bases. The ends were cut back, 1 base at V and 0 bases at J, with 9 bases in the middle. This CDR3 region has 15 residues. Germline CDR1 SGHTA, CDR2 FQGNSA. CDR3 residues: CASSLGTPLNTEAFF. DNA for the CDR3: TGTGCCAGCAGCTTAGGGACACCGTTGAACACTGAAGCTTTCTTT. Complete variable domain (other parts from reference TRBV7-2 and TRBJ1-1): GAGVSQSPSNKVTEKGKDVELRCDPISGHTALYWYRQSLGQGLEFLIYFQGNSAPDKSGLPSDRFSAERTGGSVSTLTIQRTQQEDSAVYLCASSLGTPLNTEAFFGQGTRLTVV.

The genes are TRBV7-3 and TRBJ1-1; 9 nucleotides line up with TRBD1. V trimming: 8 bases; J trimming: 1 base; junction bases outside the gene matches: 5. The CDR3 has 14 residues. From germline, CDR1 is SGHTA and CDR2 FQGTGA. Written as DNA, the CDR3 is TGTGCCAGCGGCCCGGGACAGGGGAACACTGAAGCTTTCTTT. It is translated as CASGPGQGNTEAFF.

The V and J genes are TRBV19 and TRBJ2-6; 8 bases map to TRBD1. Germline values: CDR1 LNHDA, CDR2 SQIVND (reference sequence). The CDR3 runs to 18 residues. With V trimmed by 5 bases and J by 0 bases, 9 bases remained unmatched. The CDR3 DNA sequence: TGTGCCAGTAGTGGGACAGGCTTTACCTTCTCTGGGGCCAACGTCCTGACTTTC. Translation: CASSGTGFTFSGANVLTF.

The V and J genes are TRBV4-2 and TRBJ1-5, with TRBD1 as a possible D gene (5 bases). CDR1 is LGHNA and CDR2 is YNFKEQ in the germline V gene. The V gene lost 1 base and the J gene lost 2 bases, with 9 bases spanning the gap. The CDR3 spans 15 residues. The CDR3 protein is CASSQVSRGNQPQHF. In DNA form, the CDR3 reads TGTGCCAGCAGCCAAGTATCCAGGGGCAATCAGCCCCAGCATTTT.

The chain uses TRBV11-3 and TRBJ2-1, with 8 bases fitting TRBD1. Germline values: CDR1 SGHNT, CDR2 YENEEA. The CDR3 is 17 residues long. The V segment lost 4 bases and the J segment 10 bases; nucleotides outside the gene matches: 18. CDR3 loop: CASSSRTGTGVQWEQFF. Here the CDR3 DNA reads TGTGCCAGCAGCTCGCGGACCGGGACAGGTGTGCAATGGGAGCAGTTCTTC.

The V gene is TRBV9, the J gene TRBJ2-3; maybe TRBD1 (7 bases). The CDR3 loop spans 16 amino acids. CDR1 and CDR2 from the germline V gene are SGDLS and YYNGEE. V was cut by 4 bases and J by 7 bases, with 22 bases left in between. DNA of the CDR3: TGTGCCAGCAGCTCCCGCAGGGGGGCCTCAATAAATACGCAGTATTTT. Its protein product is CASSSRRGASINTQYF.

This clone was counted between two and nine times. The chain joins TRBV9 to TRBJ2-1, with D possibly being TRBD2 (6 bases). The germline V and J ends were trimmed by 3 bases and 4 bases, with 11 bases remaining between them. Looked up from germline, CDR1 is SGDLS and CDR2 is YYNGEE. The CDR3 extends over 14 amino acids. The CDR3 bases are TGTGCCAGCAGCGCCTCTAGCGCTTACAATGAGCAGTTCTTC. It yields the protein CASSASSAYNEQFF.